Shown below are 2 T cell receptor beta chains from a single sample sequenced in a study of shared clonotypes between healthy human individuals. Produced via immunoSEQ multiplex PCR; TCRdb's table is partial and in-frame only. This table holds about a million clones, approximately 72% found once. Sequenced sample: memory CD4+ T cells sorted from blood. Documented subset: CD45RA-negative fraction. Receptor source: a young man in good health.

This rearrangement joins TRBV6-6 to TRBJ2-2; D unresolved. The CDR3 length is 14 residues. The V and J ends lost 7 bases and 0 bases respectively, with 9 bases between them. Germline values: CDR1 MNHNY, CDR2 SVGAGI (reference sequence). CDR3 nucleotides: TGTGCCAGCATCCCAACAGCGAACACCGGGGAGCTGTTTTTT. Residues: CASIPTANTGELFF.

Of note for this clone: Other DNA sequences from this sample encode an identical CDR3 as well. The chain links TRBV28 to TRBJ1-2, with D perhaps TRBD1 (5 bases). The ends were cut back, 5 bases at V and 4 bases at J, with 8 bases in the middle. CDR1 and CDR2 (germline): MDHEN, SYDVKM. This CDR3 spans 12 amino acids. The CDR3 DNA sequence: TGTGCCAGCAGTCCCGACAGCTATGGCTACACCTTC. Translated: CASSPDSYGYTF.